What follows are 6 T cell receptor beta chains derived from one specimen sequenced in a study of blood T cell repertoires in COVID-19. Sequencing used immunoSEQ multiplex PCR; TCRdb keeps in-frame clones, though not all of them. The top ten hold 16% of the sample, which has fewer than 120,000 clones, roughly 82% seen once. What was sequenced was peripheral blood. These receptors were collected from a woman aged 60-70 years with acute or convalescent COVID-19.

V is TRBV4-3 and J is TRBJ1-5; 7 bases fit TRBD1. Germline V CDR1 and CDR2: LGHNA, YSLEER. V shed 0 bases, J shed 7 bases, and the junction held 6 bases outside the gene matches. This CDR3 is 15 amino acids long. The CDR3 nucleotides read TGCGCCAGCAGCCAAGAAGGGGGACAGAGGCAGCCCCAGCATTTT. As protein: CASSQEGGQRQPQHF.

V and J are TRBV11-2 and TRBJ1-6, with D hard to call. This CDR3 comprises 16 residues. The germline V and J ends were trimmed by 2 bases and 0 bases, with 8 bases remaining between them. Germline loops: CDR1 SGHAT, CDR2 FQNNGV. CDR3 amino acids: CASSLSHRSYNSPLHF. In nucleotides, the CDR3 is TGTGCCAGCAGCTTATCACACCGCTCCTATAATTCACCCCTCCACTTT.

The chain has TRBV29-1 and TRBJ2-7, with 10 nucleotides matching TRBD1. Germline values: CDR1 SQVTM, CDR2 ANQGSEA. V shed 4 bases, J shed 7 bases, and the junction held 13 bases outside the gene matches. The length of the CDR3 is 15 residues. This CDR3 is CSVGSRGTGVREQYF. As DNA, the CDR3 is TGCAGCGTTGGATCTCGTGGGACAGGGGTGAGGGAGCAGTACTTC.

This chain links TRBV6-5 with TRBJ2-5; 9 bases agree with TRBD2. V lost 2 bases, J lost 2 bases, and 6 bases stayed unmatched. CDR1 MNHEY and CDR2 SVGAGI come from the germline V gene. The CDR3 is 16 residues long. The CDR3 loop is CASSYGSSGAQETQYF. DNA of the CDR3: TGTGCCAGCAGTTACGGTTCTAGCGGGGCACAAGAGACCCAGTACTTC.

The V gene is TRBV28, the J gene TRBJ2-5, with 8 nucleotides matching TRBD1. The CDR3 contains 14 residues. V trimming: 5 bases; J trimming: 5 bases; junction bases outside the gene matches: 7. From germline, CDR1 is MDHEN and CDR2 SYDVKM. The CDR3 region is CASSTTGVGETQYF. The CDR3 coding sequence is TGTGCCAGCAGTACGACAGGGGTGGGCGAGACCCAGTACTTC.

V is TRBV20-1 and J is TRBJ1-2, with 8 positions matching TRBD1. The CDR3 runs to 14 residues. CDR1 is DFQATT and CDR2 is SNEGSKA in the germline V gene (reference sequence). V lost 3 bases to trimming and J lost 2 bases; unmatched junction nucleotides: 5. The CDR3 here is CSASGAGGNYGYTF. The CDR3 nucleotides are TGCAGTGCTAGTGGGGCAGGGGGCAACTATGGCTACACCTTC.